The entry below gives a single TCR beta chain sequence along with its context. This sample is part of a study of OX40 agonist ivuxolimab in advanced cancers. Overall study: Intravenous ivuxolimab at 0.01 to 10 mg/kg was given to patients every 2 weeks.

Profiled with immunoSEQ multiplex PCR; TCRdb holds only in-frame clones, not every one. The sample records around 39,000 clones, approximately 79% being singletons. The sample consisted of CD4+ or CD8+ T cells sorted from blood, taken in a trial of the OX40 agonist ivuxolimab. The receptor was isolated from an adult with an advanced solid tumor such as melanoma, head and neck, liver or kidney cancer.

CDR3 coding DNA: TGTGCCAGCAGATCGACAGGGCGCAATCAGCCCCAGCATTTT. Translated, it gives CASRSTGRNQPQHF. The chain uses TRBV6-5 and TRBJ1-5, with TRBD1 matching 7 bases. The ends lost 6 bases at V and 2 bases at J; junction bases unmatched: 4. In germline, CDR1 is MNHEY, CDR2 SVGAGI. CDR3 size: 14 residues.